The following is a T cell receptor beta chain sequence with its context. These data are taken from a study of identical twins. This CDR3 contains 13 residues. Trimming removed 5 bases at V and 2 bases at J, with 9 bases between. The germline V gene has CDR1 KGHSH and CDR2 LQKENI. A single record per CDR3 protein comes from TCRdb applying MiXCR to the 5' RACE reads. Here the sample spans approximately 500,000 distinct CDR3 sequences, about 15% being singletons. The same sample was also used in a study of yellow fever vaccine responses in identical twins.

The TCR sequence derives from a woman under 30 in good health. Sequencing input: CD4+ T cells sorted from blood. This chain connects TRBV18 to TRBJ2-5; possible D gene TRBD1, 6 bases. CDR3 coding DNA: TGTGCCAGCTCAGGGACATCTCAAGAGACCCAGTACTTC. Translated, it gives CASSGTSQETQYF.